This T cell receptor (beta chain) was documented in a study of T cell responses to AZD1222 COVID-19 vaccine. V lost 0 bases to trimming and J lost 2 bases, with 11 bases between them. The CDR3 length is 16 residues. Germline V gene data show CDR1 as MNHEY and CDR2 as SMNVEV (reference sequence). The assay was immunoSEQ multiplex PCR, and TCRdb's table has in-frame clones only and misses some. Of about 140,000 clones listed, 80% to 95% are singletons. The sequenced sample was peripheral blood, obtained on day 0 of MenACWY control vaccination. The TCR comes from an adult in good health. The genes are TRBV27 and TRBJ1-3, with no clear D. The CDR3 protein is CASSLSPGRAGNTIYF. CDR3 DNA: TGTGCCAGCAGTTTATCGCCTGGACGCGCTGGAAACACCATATATTTT.